This entry lists 21 T cell receptor beta chains sequenced from one sample in a study of brain metastases from non-small cell lung cancer. Only in-frame clones appear in the TCRdb table, and some are missing; sequencing was by immunoSEQ multiplex PCR. The sample yields approximately 2,200 clones, about 90% seen once. Material: primary lung tumor tissue. These receptors originate from a donor aged 40 or older with non-small cell lung cancer.

The chain couples TRBV28 to TRBJ1-2; D is perhaps TRBD1 (5 bases). Germline CDR1 reads MDHEN; CDR2 reads SYDVKM. V lost 8 bases to trimming and J lost 8 bases, with 15 bases between them. This CDR3 contains 12 residues. In DNA form, the CDR3 reads TGTGCCAGCGGGACTGACTATGGAGGCTACACCTTC. Protein product: CASGTDYGGYTF.

The rearrangement joins TRBV19 to TRBJ2-2, with 9 bases identical to TRBD1. CDR1 is LNHDA, CDR2 SQIVND, per germline (reference sequence). Trimming cost V 5 bases and J 3 bases; bases outside gene matches: 4. CDR3 length: 15 residues. The CDR3: CASSPGTGYTGELFF. The DNA of the CDR3 is TGTGCCAGTAGTCCCGGGACAGGGTACACCGGGGAGCTGTTTTTT.

The chain is built from TRBV7-3 and TRBJ2-1; 11 bases map to TRBD2. CDR3 length: 17 residues. The ends lost 5 bases at V and 7 bases at J; junction bases unmatched: 13. The germline gives CDR1 SGHTA, CDR2 FQGTGA. Written as DNA, the CDR3 is TGTGCCAGCAGCCTACAAACTAGCGGGGGACCCAGGAATGAGCAGTTCTTC. Its translation: CASSLQTSGGPRNEQFF.

The chain carries TRBV2 and TRBJ2-5, with TRBD1 as a possible D gene (6 bases). V lost 7 bases and J lost 0, with 12 bases in between. The length of the CDR3 is 14 residues. From germline, CDR1 is SNHLY and CDR2 FYNNEI. The CDR3 region has the DNA TGTGCCAGCAAGCTTAACAGGGACCAAGAGACCCAGTACTTC. Residues: CASKLNRDQETQYF.

J is TRBJ1-5 and V is TRBV23-1; 8 nucleotides align to TRBD1. TRBV23-1 is an ORF; its function is uncertain. The CDR3 is made up of 14 amino acids. Here the CDR3 DNA reads TGCGCTAGCTACGACAGGGGAAACAATCAGCCCCAGCATTTT. Translated: CASYDRGNNQPQHF.

V and J are TRBV29-1 and TRBJ2-5, with 8 bases lining up with TRBD1. Germline V gene data show CDR1 as SQVTM and CDR2 as ANQGSEA. V shed 1 base and J 9 bases; nucleotides not matched to a gene: 4. The CDR3 extends over 12 amino acids. CDR3 DNA: TGCAGCGTTGAAGGGGACAGGCGGGCCCAGTACTTC. Protein sequence: CSVEGDRRAQYF.

This sequence joins TRBV2 and TRBJ2-2; a possible D gene is TRBD1 (5 bases). Germline V gene sequence: CDR1 SNHLY, CDR2 FYNNEI. The CDR3 is 14 residues long. The germline V and J ends were trimmed by 8 bases and 7 bases, with 17 bases remaining between them. The CDR3 is CASQWAGRGGELFF. CDR3 nucleotides: TGTGCCAGCCAATGGGCAGGGCGAGGCGGGGAGCTGTTTTTT.

The V call is TRBV2, the J call TRBJ2-4; TRBD2 is a possible D gene (5 bases). Trimming pared 6 bases from V and 3 bases from J, leaving 12 bases between. This CDR3 is built from 14 residues. Germline values: CDR1 SNHLY, CDR2 FYNNEI. The DNA of the CDR3 is TGTGCCAGCAGGGGGTCCCGGGGCAAAAACATTCAGTACTTC. Encoded protein: CASRGSRGKNIQYF.

The chain links TRBV15 to TRBJ2-1; tentative D call: TRBD1 (6 bases). CDR3 length: 17 amino acids. V lost 1 base and J 7 bases, leaving 20 bases between the germline ends. The germline V gene encodes CDR1 LNHNV and CDR2 YYDKDF (reference sequence). In DNA, the CDR3 is TGTGCCACCAGCAGAGTTCGGTATCAGGGGACGGTGAATGAGCAGTTCTTC. Translating it yields CATSRVRYQGTVNEQFF.

Worth noting for this clone: Its ends do not fully match the called genes, so a read error is possible. The genes are TRBV18 and TRBJ1-4, with a possible D match to TRBD1 (5 bases). Germline CDR1 reads KGHSH; CDR2 reads LQKENI. CDR3 size: 13 residues. The CDR3 is CASSPRDRGKLFF. CDR3 bases: TGTGCCAGTTCACCACGGGACCGGGGAAAACTGTTTTTT.

V usage is TRBV2 and J usage is TRBJ1-6, with D perhaps matching TRBD1 (5 bases). CDR3 length: 14 residues. V was shortened by 2 bases and J by 10 bases, with 12 bases between the two germline ends. CDR1 is SNHLY and CDR2 is FYNNEI in the germline V gene. This CDR3 is CASSESQGRSPLHF. For the CDR3, the DNA is TGTGCCAGCAGTGAAAGTCAGGGCCGATCACCCCTCCACTTT.

The V call is TRBV18, the J call TRBJ2-2; D uncertain. The CDR3 has 14 amino acids. V was clipped by 6 bases and J by 0 bases, with 8 bases between them. CDR1 is KGHSH and CDR2 is LQKENI in the germline V gene. CDR3 bases: TGTGCCAGCTCGCCAGGCGCGAACACCGGGGAGCTGTTTTTT. Its translation is CASSPGANTGELFF.

This clone was found once. The chain is built from TRBV19 and TRBJ2-1; weak D call: TRBD1 (6 bases). V lost 5 bases to trimming and J lost 5 bases, with 16 bases between them. The germline V gene encodes CDR1 LNHDA and CDR2 SQIVND (reference sequence). There are 15 residues in the CDR3. The chain's CDR3 is CASSLFGGGDNEQFF. In DNA form, the CDR3 reads TGTGCCAGTAGTTTATTTGGTGGGGGCGACAATGAGCAGTTCTTC. The full variable domain, in which reference TRBV19 and TRBJ2-1 provide the parts outside the CDR3, is DGGITQSPKYLFRKEGQNVTLSCEQNLNHDAMYWYRQDPGQGLRLIYYSQIVNDFQKGDIAEGYSVSREKKESFPLTVTSAQKNPTAFYLCASSLFGGGDNEQFFGPGTRLTVL.

The chain combines TRBV7-9 with TRBJ2-3; 9 bases agree with TRBD1. The CDR3 runs 13 residues. V lost 11 bases, J lost 7 bases, and 10 bases stayed unmatched. The germline gives CDR1 SEHNR, CDR2 FQNEAQ (reference sequence). CDR3 DNA sequence: TGTGCCTTTCGGGACAGGGATTCTAATACGCAGTATTTT. Amino acid sequence: CAFRDRDSNTQYF.

This clone was detected only once. The chain joins TRBV5-5 to TRBJ2-7, with D possibly matching TRBD2 (5 bases). The CDR3 length is 13 residues. Trimming stripped 3 bases from V and 3 bases from J, with 10 bases between. Per the germline V gene, CDR1 is SGHKS and CDR2 is YYEKEE (reference sequence). CDR3 protein: CASSSDYYYEQYF. For the CDR3, the DNA is TGTGCCAGCAGCTCCGACTACTACTACGAGCAGTACTTC.

The genes are TRBV19 and TRBJ1-3; TRBD1 matches at 9 bases. The CDR3 runs 15 residues. V lost 6 bases to trimming and J lost 0 bases; unmatched junction nucleotides: 3. The V gene's germline CDR1 is LNHDA and CDR2 SQIVND (reference sequence). The chain's CDR3 is CASRSGQGSGNTIYF. The CDR3 coding sequence is TGTGCCAGTAGATCGGGACAGGGCTCTGGAAACACCATATATTTT.

The chain links TRBV19 to TRBJ2-1, with 10 bases that match TRBD2. This CDR3 spans 15 amino acids. V was clipped by 5 bases and J by 3 bases; unmatched bases: 4. Looked up from germline, CDR1 is LNHDA and CDR2 is SQIVND (reference sequence). CDR3 sequence reads: CASSLSGRIYNEQFF. DNA for the CDR3: TGTGCCAGTAGTCTTAGCGGGAGGATCTACAATGAGCAGTTCTTC.

As regards this clone: Compared with germline, one end of the junction differs, possibly owing to a read error. This chain uses TRBV6-4 with TRBJ2-1, with 12 bases lining up with TRBD2. Germline V gene data show CDR1 as MRHNA and CDR2 as SNTAGT. The CDR3 length is 18 residues. The DNA for the CDR3 is TGTGTCAGCAGGGCGACTAGCGGGGGACCCCGGCCCTACAATGAGCAGTTCTTC. As protein: CVSRATSGGPRPYNEQFF.

Comments on this clone: The junction does not match germline at one end; this may be a read error. The chain combines TRBV4-1 with TRBJ1-2; TRBD1 aligns across 7 bases. Germline loops: CDR1 MGHRA, CDR2 YSYEKL. CDR3 length: 15 amino acids. Here the CDR3 DNA reads TGCGCCAGCAACCAACTCCAGACAGGGAACTATGGCTACACCTTC. Amino acids: CASNQLQTGNYGYTF.

This rearrangement joins TRBV7-8 to TRBJ1-5, with 8 bases matching TRBD1. CDR1 SGHVS and CDR2 FQNEAQ come from the germline V gene. Trimming took 6 bases from V and 7 from J; bases not matched to a gene: 5. The CDR3 has 13 amino acids. The CDR3 loop reads CASSRTGRQPQHF. In DNA form, the CDR3 reads TGTGCCAGCAGTCGGACAGGGCGGCAGCCCCAGCATTTT.

The chain links TRBV7-6 to TRBJ1-3; D call uncertain. This CDR3 comprises 16 residues. V was shortened by 4 bases and J by 4 bases, with 17 bases between the two germline ends. Per the germline V gene, CDR1 is SGHVS and CDR2 is FNYEAQ. The CDR3 region is CASSSRTPLEGNTIYF. CDR3 bases: TGTGCCAGCAGCTCCCGGACTCCTCTTGAAGGAAACACCATATATTTT.